A selection of T cell receptor beta chains follows, all from one sample in a study of cytomegalovirus exposure and HLA in healthy donors. Measured with immunoSEQ multiplex PCR; TCRdb has only the in-frame clones, and not every one. Of approximately 190,000 clones detected, around four fifths appear once; the ten largest clones hold more than 1.5%. The sequencing sample was made of PBMCs. The receptors here all came from a man in his forties in good health and CMV-seropositive. The CDR3 runs from the conserved cysteine through the conserved F or W. D genes are given only for firm matches. Size tells how often a clone was seen (once, few, many) or the class of an expanded clone, and some rows leave it out.

J: TRBJ2-1; size: .; V: TRBV7-2; D: TRBD1; CDR3: CASSLGTGQRYNEQFF; DNA: TGTGCCAGCAGCTTAGGGACGGGACAGAGATACAATGAGCAGTTCTTC
J: TRBJ2-7; size: .; V: TRBV27; D: TRBD2; CDR3: CASSLGPRAGEQYF; DNA: TGTGCCAGCAGTTTGGGACCTCGAGCGGGGGAGCAGTACTTC
J: TRBJ1-4; size: .; V: TRBV9; D: .; CDR3: CASSSRASVGDEKLFF; DNA: TGTGCCAGCAGCTCACGGGCGTCAGTGGGAGATGAAAAACTGTTTTTT
J: TRBJ1-1; size: .; V: TRBV2; D: .; CDR3: CASIRGTEAFF; DNA: TGTGCCAGCATTAGGGGGACTGAAGCTTTCTTT
J: TRBJ1-2; size: .; V: TRBV5-4; D: .; CDR3: CASSNPPGYGYTF; DNA: TGTGCCAGCAGCAATCCACCCGGGTATGGCTACACCTTC
J: TRBJ2-6; size: few; V: TRBV4-1; D: TRBD1; CDR3: CASSQGRQGSGANVLTF; DNA: TGCGCCAGCAGCCAGGGGAGACAGGGCTCTGGGGCCAACGTCCTGACTTTC
J: TRBJ2-2; size: .; V: TRBV28; D: TRBD1; CDR3: CASSLLGQGAGTGELFF; DNA: TGTGCCAGCAGTCTTCTGGGACAGGGGGCTGGCACCGGGGAGCTGTTTTTT
J: TRBJ2-1; size: .; V: TRBV19; D: TRBD2; CDR3: CASDWGGPYNEQFF; DNA: TGTGCCAGTGATTGGGGGGGTCCCTACAATGAGCAGTTCTTC
J: TRBJ1-2; size: .; V: TRBV6-5; D: .; CDR3: CASWTLNRDYGYTF; DNA: TGTGCCAGCTGGACCCTTAACAGGGACTATGGCTACACCTTC
J: TRBJ2-3; size: .; V: TRBV7-8; D: .; CDR3: CASSFPPGVNTDTQYF; DNA: TGTGCCAGCAGCTTTCCGCCGGGGGTCAACACAGATACGCAGTATTTT
J: TRBJ1-1; size: .; V: TRBV5-1; D: .; CDR3: CASSQEADTEAFF; DNA: TGCGCCAGCAGTCAGGAGGCAGACACTGAAGCTTTCTTT
J: TRBJ2-7; size: few; V: TRBV10-1; D: TRBD2; CDR3: CASSETVRWASGTYEQYF; DNA: TGCGCCAGCAGTGAGACGGTCCGCTGGGCTAGCGGGACCTACGAGCAGTACTTC
J: TRBJ1-2; size: once; V: TRBV29-1; D: .; CDR3: CSVLVGGDYGYTF; DNA: TGCAGCGTCCTTGTCGGAGGGGACTATGGCTACACCTTC
J: TRBJ1-1; size: few; V: TRBV19; D: .; CDR3: CASSTTGTPTEAFF; DNA: TGTGCCAGTAGTACCACAGGGACCCCCACTGAAGCTTTCTTT
J: TRBJ1-2; size: few; V: TRBV27; D: .; CDR3: CASSLSANYGYTF; DNA: TGTGCCAGCAGTTTGAGTGCTAACTATGGCTACACCTTC